This TCR beta chain was captured in a study of blood T cells in healthy people across ages. This clonotype was counted many times. Primed by a sample-barcoded 5' primer and a J-beta primer mix, a second PCR proceeded for 7 to 11 cycles. In TCRdb, the 5' RACE reads were re-called with MiXCR into one record per CDR3 protein. The repertoire holds hundreds of thousands of distinct CDR3 sequences, approximately 49% seen once, with around a third in the top ten. Isolation yielded PBMCs, at least 7 million per sample, in every case. Sequenced sample: blood. The TCR was taken from a woman aged 55-69 years in good health.

The CDR3 coding sequence is TGCAGCGTTGGGGGGCGCGTCTACGAGCAGTACTTC. Its protein is CSVGGRVYEQYF. V usage is TRBV29-1 and J usage is TRBJ2-7; D possibly corresponds to TRBD1 (6 bases). CDR1 is SQVTM, CDR2 ANQGSEA, per germline. The CDR3 covers 12 residues. V lost 4 bases to trimming and J lost 3 bases, with 10 bases between them.